The 3 T cell receptor beta chains below were found in one sample sequenced in a study of cytomegalovirus exposure and HLA in healthy donors. The PCR contained 60 Vbeta and 13 Jbeta primers. TCRdb's copy holds only in-frame clones and misses some; the assay was immunoSEQ multiplex PCR. The table includes 140,000 or so clones, 76% detected once. The material sequenced was PBMCs. These receptors were collected from a woman aged 40 to 49 in good health and CMV-seronegative.

The rearrangement links TRBV30 to TRBJ1-2; D gene uncertain. Looked up from germline, CDR1 is GTSNPN and CDR2 is SVGIG (reference sequence). This CDR3 region has 12 residues. V lost 0 bases and J 11 bases, leaving 13 bases between the germline ends. CDR3 sequence (DNA): TGTGCCTGGAGTGTTTACGAGGGTTTGTACACCTTC. Its protein is CAWSVYEGLYTF.

This clone was picked up one time. The genes are TRBV6-4 and TRBJ2-5; 8 bases line up with TRBD2. The CDR3 is 13 amino acids. Germline V gives CDR1 MRHNA, CDR2 SNTAGT. The CDR3 DNA reads as TGTAGAAACGGGGGGGGGCCTATGGAGACCCAGTACTTC. Translated: CRNGGGPMETQYF.

The V and J genes are TRBV11-3 and TRBJ2-2; 8 bases align to TRBD2. The V segment lost 0 bases and the J segment 5 bases; nucleotides outside the gene matches: 11. The length of the CDR3 is 18 residues. The germline V gene has CDR1 SGHNT and CDR2 YENEEA. In DNA, the CDR3 is TGTGCCAGCAGCTTAGATCAAAGCGGGAGTGGGGTAACCGGGGAGCTGTTTTTT. Residues: CASSLDQSGSGVTGELFF. Full variable domain (remainder filled in from reference TRBV11-3 and TRBJ2-2): EAGVVQSPRYKIIEKKQPVAFWCNPISGHNTLYWYLQNLGQGPELLIRYENEEAVDDSQLPKDRFSAERLKGVDSTLKIQPAELGDSAVYLCASSLDQSGSGVTGELFFGEGSRLTVL.